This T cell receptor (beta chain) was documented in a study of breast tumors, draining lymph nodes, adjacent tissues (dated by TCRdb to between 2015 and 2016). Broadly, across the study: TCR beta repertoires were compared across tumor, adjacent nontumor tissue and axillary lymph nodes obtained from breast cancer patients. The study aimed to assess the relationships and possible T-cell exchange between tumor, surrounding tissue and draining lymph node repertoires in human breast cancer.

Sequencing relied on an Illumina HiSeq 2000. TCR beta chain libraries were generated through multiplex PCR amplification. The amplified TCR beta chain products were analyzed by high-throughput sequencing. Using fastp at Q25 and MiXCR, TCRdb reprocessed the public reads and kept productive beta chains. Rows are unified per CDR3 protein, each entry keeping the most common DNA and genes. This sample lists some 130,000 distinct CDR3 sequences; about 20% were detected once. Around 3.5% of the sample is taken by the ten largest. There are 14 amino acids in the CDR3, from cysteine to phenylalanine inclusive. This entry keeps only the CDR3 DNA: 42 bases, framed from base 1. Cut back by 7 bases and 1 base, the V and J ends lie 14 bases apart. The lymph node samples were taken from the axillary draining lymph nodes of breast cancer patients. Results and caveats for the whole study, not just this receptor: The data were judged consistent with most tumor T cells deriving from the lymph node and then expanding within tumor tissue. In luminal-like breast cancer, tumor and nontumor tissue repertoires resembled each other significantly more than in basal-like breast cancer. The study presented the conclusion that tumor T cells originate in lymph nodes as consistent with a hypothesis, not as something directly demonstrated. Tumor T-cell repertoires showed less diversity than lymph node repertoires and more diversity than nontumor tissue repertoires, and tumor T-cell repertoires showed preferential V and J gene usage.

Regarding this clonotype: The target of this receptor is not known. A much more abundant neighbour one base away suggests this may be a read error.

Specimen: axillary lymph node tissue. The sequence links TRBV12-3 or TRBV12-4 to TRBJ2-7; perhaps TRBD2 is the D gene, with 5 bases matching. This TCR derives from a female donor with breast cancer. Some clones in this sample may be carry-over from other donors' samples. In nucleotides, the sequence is TGTGCCAGCAATTTCGGACCGGGATCCTACGAGCAGTACTTC. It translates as CASNFGPGSYEQYF.